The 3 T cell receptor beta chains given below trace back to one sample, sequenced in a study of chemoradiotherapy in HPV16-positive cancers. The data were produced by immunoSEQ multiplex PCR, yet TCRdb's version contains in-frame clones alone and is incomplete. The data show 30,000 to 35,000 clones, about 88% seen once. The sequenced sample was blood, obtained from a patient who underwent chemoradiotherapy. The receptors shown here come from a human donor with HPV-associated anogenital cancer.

The CDR3 region is CASSLLANYGYTF. The CDR3 DNA is TGTGCCAGTAGTCTACTTGCTAACTATGGCTACACCTTC. The rearrangement joins TRBV19 to TRBJ1-2; no firm D call. The CDR3 length is 13 residues. V dropped 5 bases and J dropped 0 bases, with 7 bases sitting between them. Germline CDR1 and CDR2: LNHDA and SQIVND (reference sequence).

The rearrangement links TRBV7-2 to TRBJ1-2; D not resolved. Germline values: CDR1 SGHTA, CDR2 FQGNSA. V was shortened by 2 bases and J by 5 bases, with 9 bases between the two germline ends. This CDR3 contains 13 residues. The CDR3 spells CASSLPEVYGYTF. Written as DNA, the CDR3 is TGTGCCAGCAGCTTACCTGAGGTTTATGGCTACACCTTC.

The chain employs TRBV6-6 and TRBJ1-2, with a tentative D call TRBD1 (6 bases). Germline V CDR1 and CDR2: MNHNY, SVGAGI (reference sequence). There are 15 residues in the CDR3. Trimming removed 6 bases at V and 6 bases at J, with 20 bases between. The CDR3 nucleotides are TGTGCCAGCAGCCCCACCCAGGGGTTATCGGATGGCTACACCTTC. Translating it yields CASSPTQGLSDGYTF.